This T cell receptor (beta chain) came from a study of long-term antiretroviral therapy in people with HIV. Regarding the study as a whole: Once patients were on ART, diversity went higher but still fell short of transplant donor controls.

Assay version v3.0 of immunoSEQ was used, and it was run at survey level. Each sample had sequencing targeting roughly 35,000-50,000 T-cell genomes. The data were produced by immunoSEQ multiplex PCR, yet TCRdb's version contains in-frame clones alone and is incomplete. In the table there are around 20,000 clones, 60% to 85% of which are singletons. There are 15 residues in the CDR3. With 1 base removed from V and 1 base from J, the gap between germline ends came to 10 bases. Germline-derived CDR1 and CDR2 are SEHNR and FQNEAQ (reference sequence). A single count supports this clone. Its target is unknown.

This chain links TRBV7-9 with TRBJ1-1, with D perhaps TRBD1 (6 bases). This receptor was obtained from a woman aged 25-40 years with HIV. The sequences come from unsorted PBMCs, collected 2.9 years after starting antiretroviral therapy. The CDR3 sequence: CASSLGSGANTEAFF. The DNA for the CDR3 is TGTGCCAGCAGCTTAGGGTCAGGGGCGAACACTGAAGCTTTCTTT. Full variable domain (remainder filled in from reference TRBV7-9 and TRBJ1-1): DTGVSQNPRHKITKRGQNVTFRCDPISEHNRLYWYRQTLGQGPEFLTYFQNEAQLEKSRLLSDRFSAERPKGSFSTLEIQRTEQGDSAMYLCASSLGSGANTEAFFGQGTRLTVV.